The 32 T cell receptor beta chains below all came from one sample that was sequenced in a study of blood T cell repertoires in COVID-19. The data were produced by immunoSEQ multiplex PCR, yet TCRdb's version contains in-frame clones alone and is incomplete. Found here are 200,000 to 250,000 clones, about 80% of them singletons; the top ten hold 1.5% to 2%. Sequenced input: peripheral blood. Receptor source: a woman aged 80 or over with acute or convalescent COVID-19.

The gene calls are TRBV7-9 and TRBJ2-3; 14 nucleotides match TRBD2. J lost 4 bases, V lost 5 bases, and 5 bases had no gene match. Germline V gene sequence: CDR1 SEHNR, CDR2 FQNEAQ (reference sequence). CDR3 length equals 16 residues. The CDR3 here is CASSQGLAGAADTQYF. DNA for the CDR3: TGTGCCAGCAGCCAGGGACTAGCGGGAGCGGCAGATACGCAGTATTTT.

This chain's CDR3 is CASSTSQSANYGYTF. CDR3 DNA: TGTGCCAGTAGTACCTCCCAGTCTGCTAACTATGGCTACACCTTC. The chain uses TRBV19 and TRBJ1-2; D gene ambiguous. The germline gives CDR1 LNHDA, CDR2 SQIVND (reference sequence). Trimming took 4 bases from V and 0 from J, leaving 12 bases between them. The CDR3 has 15 residues.

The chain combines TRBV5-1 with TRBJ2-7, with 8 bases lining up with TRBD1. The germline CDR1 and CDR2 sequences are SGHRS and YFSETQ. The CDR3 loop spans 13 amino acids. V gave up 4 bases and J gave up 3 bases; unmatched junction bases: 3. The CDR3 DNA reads TGCGCCAGCAGCAAAGGACAGGGCTACGAGCAGTACTTC. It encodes CASSKGQGYEQYF.

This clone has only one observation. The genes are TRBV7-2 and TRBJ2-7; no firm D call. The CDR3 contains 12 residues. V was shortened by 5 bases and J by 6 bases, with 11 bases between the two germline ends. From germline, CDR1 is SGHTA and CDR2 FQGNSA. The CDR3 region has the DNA TGTGCCAGCAGCCTAACAGTTCGCGAGCAGTACTTC. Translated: CASSLTVREQYF.

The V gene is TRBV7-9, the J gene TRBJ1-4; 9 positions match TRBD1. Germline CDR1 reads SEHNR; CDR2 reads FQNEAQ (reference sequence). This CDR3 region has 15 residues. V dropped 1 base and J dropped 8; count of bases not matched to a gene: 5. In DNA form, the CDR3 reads TGTGCCAGCAGCTTAGATCGGGACAGGGCCGAAAAACTGTTTTTT. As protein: CASSLDRDRAEKLFF. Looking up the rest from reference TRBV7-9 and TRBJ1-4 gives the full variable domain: DTGVSQNPRHKITKRGQNVTFRCDPISEHNRLYWYRQTLGQGPEFLTYFQNEAQLEKSRLLSDRFSAERPKGSFSTLEIQRTEQGDSAMYLCASSLDRDRAEKLFFGSGTQLSVL.

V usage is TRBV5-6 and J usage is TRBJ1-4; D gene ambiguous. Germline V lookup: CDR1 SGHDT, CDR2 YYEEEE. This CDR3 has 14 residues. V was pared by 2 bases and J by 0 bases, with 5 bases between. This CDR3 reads CASSFSATNEKLFF. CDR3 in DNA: TGTGCCAGCAGCTTTTCCGCAACTAATGAAAAACTGTTTTTT. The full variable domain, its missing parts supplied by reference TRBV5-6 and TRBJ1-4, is DAGVTQSPTHLIKTRGQQVTLRCSPKSGHDTVSWYQQALGQGPQFIFQYYEEEERQRGNFPDRFSGHQFPNYSSELNVNALLLGDSALYLCASSFSATNEKLFFGSGTQLSVL.

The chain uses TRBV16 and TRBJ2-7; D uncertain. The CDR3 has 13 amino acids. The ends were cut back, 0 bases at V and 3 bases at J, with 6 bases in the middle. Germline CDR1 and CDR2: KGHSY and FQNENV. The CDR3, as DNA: TGTGCCAGCAGCCAATCTTCAGGCTACGAGCAGTACTTC. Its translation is CASSQSSGYEQYF.

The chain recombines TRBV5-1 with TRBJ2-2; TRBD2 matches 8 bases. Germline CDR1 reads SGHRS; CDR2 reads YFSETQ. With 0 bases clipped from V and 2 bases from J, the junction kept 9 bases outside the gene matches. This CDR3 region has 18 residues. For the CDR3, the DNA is TGCGCCAGCAGCTTGGCTCCAGCGGGGGCCGCTAACACCGGGGAGCTGTTTTTT. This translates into CASSLAPAGAANTGELFF.

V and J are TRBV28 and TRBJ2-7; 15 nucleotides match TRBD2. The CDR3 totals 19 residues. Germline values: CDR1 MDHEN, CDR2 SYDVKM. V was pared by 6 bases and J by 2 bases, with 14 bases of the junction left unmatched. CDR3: CASSPLGGRTSGRAYEQYF. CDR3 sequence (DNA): TGTGCCAGCAGCCCCTTGGGGGGCCGGACTAGCGGGAGGGCCTACGAGCAGTACTTC.

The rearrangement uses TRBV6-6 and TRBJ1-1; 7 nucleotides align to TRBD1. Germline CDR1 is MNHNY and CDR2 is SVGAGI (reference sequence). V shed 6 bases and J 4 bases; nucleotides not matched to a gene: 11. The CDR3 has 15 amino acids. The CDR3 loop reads CASSSTQTGSTEAFF. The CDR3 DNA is TGTGCCAGCAGCTCAACCCAGACAGGGAGCACTGAAGCTTTCTTT.

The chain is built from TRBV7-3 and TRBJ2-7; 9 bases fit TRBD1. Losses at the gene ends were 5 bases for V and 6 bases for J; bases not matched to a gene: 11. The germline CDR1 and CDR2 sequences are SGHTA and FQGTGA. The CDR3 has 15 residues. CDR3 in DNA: TGTGCCAGCAGCACGGGACAGGGTTCTTTGGGCGAGCAGTACTTC. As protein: CASSTGQGSLGEQYF.

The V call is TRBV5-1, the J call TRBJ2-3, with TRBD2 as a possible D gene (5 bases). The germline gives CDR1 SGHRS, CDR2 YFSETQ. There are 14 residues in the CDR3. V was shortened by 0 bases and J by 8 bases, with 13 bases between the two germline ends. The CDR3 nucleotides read TGCGCCAGCAGCTTGGGGATAGGGAGAGCTACGCAGTATTTT. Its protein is CASSLGIGRATQYF.

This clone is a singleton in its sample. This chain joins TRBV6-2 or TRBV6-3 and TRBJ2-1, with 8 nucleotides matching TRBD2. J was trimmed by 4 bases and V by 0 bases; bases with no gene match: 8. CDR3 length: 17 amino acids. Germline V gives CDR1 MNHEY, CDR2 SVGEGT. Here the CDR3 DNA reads TGTGCCAGCAGTTACTCCCCGAGCGGGGGAATATACAATGAGCAGTTCTTC. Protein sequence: CASSYSPSGGIYNEQFF.

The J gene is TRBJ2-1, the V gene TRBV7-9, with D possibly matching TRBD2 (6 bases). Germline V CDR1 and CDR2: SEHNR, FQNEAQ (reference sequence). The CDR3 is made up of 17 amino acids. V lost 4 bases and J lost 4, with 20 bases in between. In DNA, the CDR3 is TGTGCCAGCAGCTGGAGGAGGGGCGGGATTAGTTACAATGAGCAGTTCTTC. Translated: CASSWRRGGISYNEQFF.

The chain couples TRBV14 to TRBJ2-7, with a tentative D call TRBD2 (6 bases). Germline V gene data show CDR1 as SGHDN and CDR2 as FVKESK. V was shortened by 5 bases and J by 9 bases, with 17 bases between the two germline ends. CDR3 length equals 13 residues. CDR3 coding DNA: TGTGCCAGCAGCTCGGGACTCCTCGAGTGGCAGTACTTC. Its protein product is CASSSGLLEWQYF.

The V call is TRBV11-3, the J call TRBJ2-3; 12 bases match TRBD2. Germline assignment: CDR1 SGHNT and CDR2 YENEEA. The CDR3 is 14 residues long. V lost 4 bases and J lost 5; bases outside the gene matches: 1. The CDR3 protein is CASSSSGRGDTQYF. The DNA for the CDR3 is TGTGCCAGCAGCTCTAGCGGGAGGGGAGATACGCAGTATTTT.

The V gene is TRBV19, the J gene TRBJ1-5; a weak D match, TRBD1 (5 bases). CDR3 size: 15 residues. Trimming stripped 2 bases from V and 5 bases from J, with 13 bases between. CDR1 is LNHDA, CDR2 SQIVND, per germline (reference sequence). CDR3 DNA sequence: TGTGCCAGTAGTATATTAGGGGCCGGGTATCAGCCCCAGCATTTT. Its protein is CASSILGAGYQPQHF.

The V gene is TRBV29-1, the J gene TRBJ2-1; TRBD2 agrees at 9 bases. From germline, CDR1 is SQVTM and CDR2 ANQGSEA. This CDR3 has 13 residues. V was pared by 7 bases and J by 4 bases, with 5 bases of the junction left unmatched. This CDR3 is CSGIAGAYNEQFF. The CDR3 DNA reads TGCAGCGGGATAGCGGGAGCTTACAATGAGCAGTTCTTC.

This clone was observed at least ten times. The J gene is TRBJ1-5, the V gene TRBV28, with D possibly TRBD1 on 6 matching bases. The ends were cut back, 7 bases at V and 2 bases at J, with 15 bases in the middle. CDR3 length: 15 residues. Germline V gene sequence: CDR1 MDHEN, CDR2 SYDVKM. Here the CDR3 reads CASKLRGGGNQPQHF. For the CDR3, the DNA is TGTGCCAGCAAACTGAGGGGGGGTGGCAATCAGCCCCAGCATTTT.

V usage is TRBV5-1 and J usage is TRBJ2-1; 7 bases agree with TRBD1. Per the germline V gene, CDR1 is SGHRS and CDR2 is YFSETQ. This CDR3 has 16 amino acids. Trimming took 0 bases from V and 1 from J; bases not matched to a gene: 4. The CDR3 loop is CASSLVGQVSYNEQFF. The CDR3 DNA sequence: TGCGCCAGCAGCTTGGTCGGACAGGTATCCTACAATGAGCAGTTCTTC.

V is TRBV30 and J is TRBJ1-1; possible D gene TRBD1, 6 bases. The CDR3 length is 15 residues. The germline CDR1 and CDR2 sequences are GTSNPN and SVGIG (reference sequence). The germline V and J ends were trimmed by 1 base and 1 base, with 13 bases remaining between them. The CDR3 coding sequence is TGTGCCTGGAGTGCAACAGGGAATTGGAACACTGAAGCTTTCTTT. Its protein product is CAWSATGNWNTEAFF.

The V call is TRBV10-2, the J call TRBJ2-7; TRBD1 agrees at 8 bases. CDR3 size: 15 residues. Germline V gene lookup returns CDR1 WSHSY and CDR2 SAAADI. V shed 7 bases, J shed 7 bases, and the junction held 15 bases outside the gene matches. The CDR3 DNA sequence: TGCGCCAGCACCCGACAGGGGTCTGATTCGTGGGAGCAGTACTTC. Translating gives CASTRQGSDSWEQYF.

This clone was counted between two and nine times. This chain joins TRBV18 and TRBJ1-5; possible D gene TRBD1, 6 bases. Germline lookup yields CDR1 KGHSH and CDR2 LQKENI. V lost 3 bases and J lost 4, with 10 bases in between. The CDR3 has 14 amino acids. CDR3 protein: CASSPSDSNQPQHF. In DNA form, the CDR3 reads TGTGCCAGCTCACCGTCGGACAGTAATCAGCCCCAGCATTTT.

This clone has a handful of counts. The CDR3: CASAQGFQPQHF. CDR3 bases: TGTGCCAGCGCACAGGGGTTCCAGCCCCAGCATTTT. The chain uses TRBV5-8 and TRBJ1-5, with 7 bases identical to TRBD1. V was pared by 7 bases and J by 7 bases, with 5 bases of the junction left unmatched. Germline CDR1 SGHTS, CDR2 YDEGEE. This CDR3 region has 12 residues.

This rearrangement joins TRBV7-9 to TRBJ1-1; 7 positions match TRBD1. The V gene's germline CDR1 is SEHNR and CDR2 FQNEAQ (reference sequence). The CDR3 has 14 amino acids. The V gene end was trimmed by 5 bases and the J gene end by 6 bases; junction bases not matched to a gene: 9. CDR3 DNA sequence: TGTGCCAGCAGCCCACCCCTTGACAGGGCTGAAGCTTTCTTT. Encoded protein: CASSPPLDRAEAFF.

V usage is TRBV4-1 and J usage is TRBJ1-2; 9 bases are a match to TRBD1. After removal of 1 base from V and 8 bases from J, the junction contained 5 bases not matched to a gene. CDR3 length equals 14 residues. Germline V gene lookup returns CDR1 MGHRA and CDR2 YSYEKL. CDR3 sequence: CASSQGTGVSGYTF. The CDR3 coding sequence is TGCGCCAGCAGCCAAGGGACAGGGGTGAGCGGCTACACCTTC.

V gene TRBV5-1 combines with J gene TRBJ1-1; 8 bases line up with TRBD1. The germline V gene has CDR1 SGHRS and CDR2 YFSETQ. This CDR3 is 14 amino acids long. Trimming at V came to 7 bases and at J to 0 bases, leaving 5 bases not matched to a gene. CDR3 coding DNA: TGCGCCAGCTTCGACAGGGGAATGAACACTGAAGCTTTCTTT. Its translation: CASFDRGMNTEAFF.

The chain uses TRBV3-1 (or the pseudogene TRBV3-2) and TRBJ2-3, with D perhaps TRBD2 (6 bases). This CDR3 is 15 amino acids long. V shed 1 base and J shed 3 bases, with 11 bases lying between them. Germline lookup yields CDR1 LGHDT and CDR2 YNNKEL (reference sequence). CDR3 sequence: CASSQGTGVTDTQYF. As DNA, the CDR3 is TGTGCCAGCAGCCAAGGAACGGGAGTGACAGATACGCAGTATTTT.

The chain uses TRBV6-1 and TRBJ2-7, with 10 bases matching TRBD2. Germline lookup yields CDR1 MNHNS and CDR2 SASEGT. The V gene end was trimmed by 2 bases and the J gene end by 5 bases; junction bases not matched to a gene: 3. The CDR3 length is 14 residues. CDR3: CASSEIAGGHEQYF. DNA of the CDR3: TGTGCCAGCAGTGAAATAGCGGGAGGCCACGAGCAGTACTTC.

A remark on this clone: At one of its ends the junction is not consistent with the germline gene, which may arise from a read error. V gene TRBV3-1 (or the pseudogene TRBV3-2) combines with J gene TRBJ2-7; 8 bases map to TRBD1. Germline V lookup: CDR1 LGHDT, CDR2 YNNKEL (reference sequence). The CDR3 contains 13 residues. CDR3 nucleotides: TGTGCCAGCAGCCAGACTGGACAGGGAATCTCGGACTTC. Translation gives CASSQTGQGISDF.

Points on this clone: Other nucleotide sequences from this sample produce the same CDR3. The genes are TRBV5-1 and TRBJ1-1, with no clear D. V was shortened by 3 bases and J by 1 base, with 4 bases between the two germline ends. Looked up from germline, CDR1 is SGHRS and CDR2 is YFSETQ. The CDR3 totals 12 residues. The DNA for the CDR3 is TGCGCCAGCAGCTCGGGGAACACTGAAGCTTTCTTT. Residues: CASSSGNTEAFF.

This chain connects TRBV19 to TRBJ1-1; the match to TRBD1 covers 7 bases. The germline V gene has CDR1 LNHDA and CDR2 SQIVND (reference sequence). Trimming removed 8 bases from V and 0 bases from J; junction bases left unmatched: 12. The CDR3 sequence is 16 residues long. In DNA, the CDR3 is TGTGCCAGTGAGAAGAGGGGGCCGGGTATGAACACTGAAGCTTTCTTT. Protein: CASEKRGPGMNTEAFF.